This T cell receptor beta chain was documented in a study of cytomegalovirus exposure and HLA in healthy donors. Study-wide results and caveats: Cytomegalovirus-associated TCR beta chains were listed, numbering 150 to 200. TCR beta V- and J-gene trimming, according to a later analysis, was linked to a missense DCLRE1C variant.

13 Jbeta primers and 60 Vbeta primers were used for the PCR. Method: immunoSEQ multiplex PCR; TCRdb's copy keeps in-frame clones and lacks some. The sample contains about 160,000 clones, under 80% of which appear only once. This clone was seen only once. The antigen is not known. Nominally healthy donors were sampled, though unrecorded immune exposures were likely. This clonotype was obtained from a woman in her thirties in good health and CMV-seronegative. The source material was PBMCs.

Here the CDR3 reads CASSLQRPTGNEKLFF. CDR3 in DNA: TGTGCCAGCAGCTTACAAAGGCCTACAGGGAACGAAAAACTGTTTTTT. The chain is built from TRBV7-9 and TRBJ1-4; TRBD1 is a possible D gene (6 bases). The length of the CDR3 is 16 residues. V was pared by 2 bases and J by 8 bases, with 18 bases between. CDR1 and CDR2 from the germline V gene are SEHNR and FQNEAQ (reference sequence).